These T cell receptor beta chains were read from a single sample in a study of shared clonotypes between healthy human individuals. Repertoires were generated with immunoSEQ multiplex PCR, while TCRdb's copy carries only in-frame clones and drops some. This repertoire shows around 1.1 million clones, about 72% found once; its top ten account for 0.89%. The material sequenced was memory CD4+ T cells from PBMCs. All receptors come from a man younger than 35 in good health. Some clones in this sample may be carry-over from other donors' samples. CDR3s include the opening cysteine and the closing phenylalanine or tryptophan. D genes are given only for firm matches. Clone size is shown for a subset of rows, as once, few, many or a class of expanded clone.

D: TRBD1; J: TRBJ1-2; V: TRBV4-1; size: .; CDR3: CASSLLQGAHYGYTF; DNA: TGCGCCAGCAGCTTACTACAGGGGGCTCACTATGGCTACACCTTC
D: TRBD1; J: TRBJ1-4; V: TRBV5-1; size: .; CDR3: CASSLGGMGEKLFF; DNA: TGCGCCAGCAGCTTAGGGGGCATGGGTGAAAAACTGTTTTTT
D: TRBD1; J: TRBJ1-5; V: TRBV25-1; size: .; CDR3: CASSGTGRGQPQHF; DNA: TGTGCCAGCAGTGGGACAGGGCGGGGTCAGCCCCAGCATTTT
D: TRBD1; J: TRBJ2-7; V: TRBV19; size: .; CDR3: CASSRGQLSSYEQYF; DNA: TGTGCCAGTTCTAGGGGGCAGTTGAGCTCCTACGAGCAGTACTTC
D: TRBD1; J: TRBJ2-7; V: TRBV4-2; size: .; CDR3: CASSQNRRDRGHEQYF; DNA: TGTGCCAGCAGCCAGAACCGCCGGGACAGGGGCCACGAGCAGTACTTC
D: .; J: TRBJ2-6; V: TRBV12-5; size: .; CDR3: CASGFLRDKSSGANVLTF; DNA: TGTGCTAGTGGTTTCCTCCGGGACAAAAGCTCTGGGGCCAACGTCCTGACTTTC
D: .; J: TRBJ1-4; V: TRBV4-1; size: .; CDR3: CASSQHMLAEGEKLFF; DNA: TGCGCCAGCAGCCAACACATGTTGGCGGAGGGTGAAAAACTGTTTTTT
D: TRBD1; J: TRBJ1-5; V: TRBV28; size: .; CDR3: CASSPLQGAQPQHF; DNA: TGTGCCAGCAGTCCCCTTCAGGGGGCTCAGCCCCAGCATTTT
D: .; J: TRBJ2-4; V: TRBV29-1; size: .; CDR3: CSVVGGLRNIQYF; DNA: TGCAGCGTCGTCGGAGGACTACGAAACATTCAGTACTTC
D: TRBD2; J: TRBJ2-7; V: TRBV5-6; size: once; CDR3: CASSRRLAGAYEQYF; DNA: TGTGCCAGCAGCCGTCGACTAGCGGGAGCCTACGAGCAGTACTTC
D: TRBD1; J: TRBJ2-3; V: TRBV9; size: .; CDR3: CASSVPGTGDTQYF; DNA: TGTGCCAGCAGCGTCCCAGGGACAGGAGATACGCAGTATTTT
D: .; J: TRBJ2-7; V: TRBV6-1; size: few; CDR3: CASSEALGGEQYF; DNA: TGTGCCAGCAGTGAAGCGCTAGGAGGCGAGCAGTACTTC
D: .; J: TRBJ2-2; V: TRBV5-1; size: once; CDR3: CASSWFQGAGELFF; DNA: TGCGCCAGCAGCTGGTTTCAAGGGGCCGGGGAGCTGTTTTTT
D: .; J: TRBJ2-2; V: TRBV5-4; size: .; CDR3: CASALQAASNTGELFF; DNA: TGTGCCAGCGCTTTGCAGGCCGCCTCGAACACCGGGGAGCTGTTTTTT
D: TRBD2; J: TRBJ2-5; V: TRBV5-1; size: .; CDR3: CASSWGLADYQETQYF; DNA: TGCGCCAGCAGCTGGGGACTAGCGGACTACCAAGAGACCCAGTACTTC
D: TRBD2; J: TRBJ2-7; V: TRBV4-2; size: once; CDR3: CASSRGTSGGGPTYEQYF; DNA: TGTGCCAGCAGCCGAGGGACTAGCGGGGGTGGACCTACCTACGAGCAGTACTTC
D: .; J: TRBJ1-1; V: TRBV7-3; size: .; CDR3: CASSFYRNTEAFF; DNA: TGTGCCAGCAGCTTCTACAGGAACACTGAAGCTTTCTTT
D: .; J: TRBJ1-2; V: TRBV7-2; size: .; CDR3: CASTPEGGAFLFYGYTF; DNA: TGTGCCAGCACCCCCGAGGGCGGAGCCTTCCTTTTCTATGGCTACACCTTC
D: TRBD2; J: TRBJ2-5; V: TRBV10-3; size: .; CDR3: CAISPGWREGRETQYF; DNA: TGTGCCATCAGTCCGGGCTGGCGGGAGGGCCGGGAGACCCAGTACTTC
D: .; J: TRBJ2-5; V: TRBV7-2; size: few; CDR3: CASSLDRAAETQYF; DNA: TGTGCCAGCAGCTTAGACAGGGCGGCAGAGACCCAGTACTTC
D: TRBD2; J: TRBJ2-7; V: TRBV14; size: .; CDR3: CASSPTWTSGNYEQYF; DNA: TGTGCCAGCAGCCCTACCTGGACTAGCGGGAACTACGAGCAGTACTTC